A selection of T cell receptor beta chains follows, all from one sample in a study of shared clonotypes between healthy human individuals. The assay was immunoSEQ multiplex PCR, and TCRdb's table has in-frame clones only and misses some. This sample has about 1.9 million clones, with 85% to 95% found just once. Sequencing was carried out using naive CD8+ T cells from PBMCs. The receptors stem from a man between 18 and 29 years old in good health. Some clones in this sample may be carry-over from other donors' samples. Both conserved end residues are part of each CDR3. D genes are given only for firm matches. Only some rows state a clone size, as once, few, many or a class for expanded clones.

V: TRBV4-2
D: NA
J: TRBJ1-2
size: NA
DNA: TGTGCCAGCAGCCAAGCGTCTCCTACCCTCCTTAACTATGGCTACACCTTC
CDR3: CASSQASPTLLNYGYTF

V: TRBV27
D: NA
J: TRBJ1-1
size: NA
DNA: TGTGCCAGCAGTTCTCGTACGAACACTGAAGCTTTCTTT
CDR3: CASSSRTNTEAFF

V: TRBV9
D: TRBD2
J: TRBJ2-7
size: NA
DNA: TGTGCCAGCAGCCCCCTCCGCGGGAGACCTTACGAGCAGTACTTC
CDR3: CASSPLRGRPYEQYF

V: TRBV11-2
D: TRBD1
J: TRBJ1-2
size: NA
DNA: TGTGCCAGCAGCCCCGGGACAGGGGGCGGATTTAACTATGGCTACACCTTC
CDR3: CASSPGTGGGFNYGYTF

V: TRBV29-1
D: TRBD1
J: TRBJ1-2
size: once
DNA: TGCAGCGCAGACAGGGTGGGATATGGCTACACCTTC
CDR3: CSADRVGYGYTF

V: TRBV4-3
D: TRBD1
J: TRBJ1-1
size: NA
DNA: TGCGCCAGCAGCCAAGATTCGCACAGGGGTGGCACTGAAGCTTTCTTT
CDR3: CASSQDSHRGGTEAFF

V: TRBV15
D: TRBD1
J: TRBJ1-5
size: NA
DNA: TGTGCCACCAGCAGAGATCGAGGGACAGGGGGCAATCAGCCCCAGCATTTT
CDR3: CATSRDRGTGGNQPQHF

V: TRBV7-9
D: TRBD2
J: TRBJ2-5
size: NA
DNA: TGTGCCAGCAGCTTAGAGGTAGCGGGGTTCCAAGAGACCCAGTACTTC
CDR3: CASSLEVAGFQETQYF

V: TRBV28
D: TRBD1
J: TRBJ1-1
size: NA
DNA: TGTGCCAGCAGTTTCCCCACAGGGGGCTACACTGAAGCTTTCTTT
CDR3: CASSFPTGGYTEAFF

V: TRBV27
D: NA
J: TRBJ1-5
size: NA
DNA: TGTGCCAGCAGTTTATCGCCAGAGGGTTATGGCAATCAGCCCCAGCATTTT
CDR3: CASSLSPEGYGNQPQHF

V: TRBV5-4
D: NA
J: TRBJ2-1
size: NA
DNA: TGTGCCAGCACCCTGGAGAGCTCCTACAATGAGCAGTTCTTC
CDR3: CASTLESSYNEQFF

V: TRBV12-2
D: NA
J: TRBJ2-2
size: NA
DNA: TGTGCAAGTCGCTTCAGGACTAACAAGCGGGAGTGGTCGGGGGAGCTGTTTTTT
CDR3: CASRFRTNKREWSGELFF

V: TRBV7-8
D: TRBD2
J: TRBJ2-5
size: NA
DNA: TGTGCCAGCAGCCCGACTAGCGGGGTTCAAGAGACCCAGTACTTC
CDR3: CASSPTSGVQETQYF

V: TRBV7-9
D: TRBD1
J: TRBJ1-2
size: few
DNA: TGTGCCAGCAGCTTGGGAGCGGGACAGGGGGCGGGCTACACCTTC
CDR3: CASSLGAGQGAGYTF

V: TRBV19
D: NA
J: TRBJ1-5
size: NA
DNA: TGTGCCAGTAGTCCTACCGACAGCCAGCCCCAGCATTTT
CDR3: CASSPTDSQPQHF

V: TRBV7-6
D: NA
J: TRBJ2-7
size: once
DNA: TGTGCCAGCAGTTATGGACCGGGCGAGCAGTACTTC
CDR3: CASSYGPGEQYF

V: TRBV5-4
D: TRBD2
J: TRBJ2-5
size: NA
DNA: TGTGCCAGCAGCCTGGGGGTTATACTAGCGGGAGCCACCCAAGAGACCCAGTACTTC
CDR3: CASSLGVILAGATQETQYF

V: TRBV10-3
D: TRBD1
J: TRBJ1-1
size: NA
DNA: TGTGCCATCAGTGAGGGACAGGGGAGGACTGAAGCTTTCTTT
CDR3: CAISEGQGRTEAFF

V: TRBV27
D: NA
J: TRBJ1-2
size: NA
DNA: TGTGCCAGCAGTTTATCTCTGGGAGCTAACTATGGCTACACCTTC
CDR3: CASSLSLGANYGYTF

V: TRBV4-1
D: NA
J: TRBJ1-5
size: NA
DNA: TGCGCCAGCAGCCAAGGGAGCAATCAGCCCCAGCATTTT
CDR3: CASSQGSNQPQHF

V: TRBV11-2
D: NA
J: TRBJ2-3
size: once
DNA: TGTGCCAGCAGCTTAGATCATGCGAGCACAGATACGCAGTATTTT
CDR3: CASSLDHASTDTQYF

V: TRBV29-1
D: TRBD1
J: TRBJ1-2
size: few
DNA: TGCAGCGTAACGACAGGGCCTAACTATGGCTACACCTTC
CDR3: CSVTTGPNYGYTF

V: TRBV10-3
D: NA
J: TRBJ1-5
size: NA
DNA: TGTGCCACCGAGGAACCTACTCGGTACGATAGCAATCAGCCCCAGCATTTT
CDR3: CATEEPTRYDSNQPQHF

V: TRBV5-6
D: NA
J: TRBJ1-2
size: NA
DNA: TGTGCCAGCAGCTTGGGAGGGGACGGATATGGCTACACCTTC
CDR3: CASSLGGDGYGYTF